This is a list of T cell receptor beta chains from one sample in a study of cytomegalovirus exposure and HLA in healthy donors. The repertoire was sequenced with immunoSEQ multiplex PCR; TCRdb's copy has only in-frame clones and lacks some. The sample holds some 120,000 clones, roughly 80% seen once. The source material was PBMCs. These receptors were taken from a man younger than 40 in good health and CMV-seropositive. The CDR3 runs from the conserved cysteine through the conserved F or W. D genes are given only for firm matches. Not all rows give a size; the values are once, few, many and, for expanded clones, a class.

>TRBD2|NA|TRBJ2-3|TRBV7-6
CASSDTGLAGYTDTQYF
>NA|NA|TRBJ1-1|TRBV6-6
CASSYQGSDTEAFF
>NA|few|TRBJ2-7|TRBV27
CASSLAARNSYEQYF
>NA|once|TRBJ1-2|TRBV5-4
CASSETANYGYTF
>TRBD2|NA|TRBJ2-5|TRBV6-1
CASSSGRIVETQYF
>TRBD1|NA|TRBJ1-5|TRBV11-2
CASSTGTGYNQPQHF
>NA|NA|TRBJ1-1|TRBV2
CASSAGPGGNTEAFF
>NA|NA|TRBJ1-1|TRBV6-5
CASSFDRTEMNTEAFF
>NA|few|TRBJ1-2|TRBV18
CASSPSSDSPGYGYTF
>NA|NA|TRBJ2-7|TRBV7-8
CASSLGVGQGAYEQYF
>NA|few|TRBJ1-5|TRBV2
CASSGTSSNQPQHF
>NA|NA|TRBJ1-5|TRBV30
CAWSTLGGANQPQHF